This T cell receptor (beta chain) was recovered during a study of Graves' ophthalmopathy and Graves' hyperthyroidism. Regarding the study as a whole: In predicting ophthalmopathy progression, the model reached 70.59% sensitivity and approximately 72% specificity. Blood repertoires reportedly contained most expanded thyroid clonotypes above 0.001 frequency.

Clinical symptoms, serum thyroxine, TRAb, thyroid ultrasound and orbital computed tomography formed the basis of diagnosis. About 10 ml of fresh blood yielded the PBMCs by density gradient. Amplification targeted the TCR beta CDR3 regions, with RNA transcripts as the source material. Second-round multiplex PCR came after first-round RT-PCR with HTBI primers. TCRdb independently ran MiXCR on the multiplex PCR reads; one entry per CDR3 protein. This sample yields roughly 51,000 distinct CDR3 sequences, of which under 55% are seen a single time; roughly 20% belongs to the top ten. Notes on this clonotype: Its target is not known. One junction end disagrees with the germline gene, perhaps due to a read error.

The germline V gene has CDR1 LGHDT and CDR2 YNNKEL (reference sequence). The CDR3 has 18 amino acids. The chain combines TRBV3-1 with TRBJ2-2; D is perhaps TRBD1 (7 bases). Sequencing was carried out using peripheral blood. This TCR derives from an adult man with Graves' ophthalmopathy. CDR3 DNA sequence: TGTGCCAGCAGCCGCGGGCTCCAAGGAGGGGGCGACACCGGGGAGCTGTTTTTC. Amino acid sequence: CASSRGLQGGGDTGELFF.